These 20 T cell receptor beta chains came from one sample sequenced in a study of shared clonotypes between healthy human individuals. The protocol was immunoSEQ multiplex PCR, while the TCRdb copy is restricted to in-frame clones and leaves out a portion. The profile covers about 2.2 million clones, with around 95% appearing a single time and less than 2% taken by the ten largest. Terminally differentiated effector memory CD45RA+ cells were left out of the naive CD8 fraction, which was CD45RO-negative and positively selected for CCR7. The sequencing input was naive CD8+ T cells from PBMCs. The receptor set was obtained from a man aged 18 to 29 in good health. Some clones in this sample may be carry-over from other donors' samples.

This chain joins TRBV27 and TRBJ1-2; D is undetermined. The CDR3 has 14 amino acids. Germline V gives CDR1 MNHEY, CDR2 SMNVEV (reference sequence). With 5 bases removed from V and 0 bases from J, the gap between germline ends came to 10 bases. CDR3 coding DNA: TGTGCCAGCAGTCCAATGGCGGCTAACTATGGCTACACCTTC. Its protein is CASSPMAANYGYTF.

CDR3 amino acids: CASRRASGRDTGELFF. Written as DNA, the CDR3 is TGTGCCAGCCGCAGGGCTAGCGGGAGGGACACCGGGGAGCTGTTTTTT. This chain links TRBV2 with TRBJ2-2, with TRBD2 identical over 12 bases. Per the germline V gene, CDR1 is SNHLY and CDR2 is FYNNEI. The V and J ends lost 8 bases and 3 bases, in that order; junction bases with no gene match: 7. The CDR3 length is 16 residues.

This chain uses TRBV6-6 with TRBJ1-1; D is unclear. Germline V gene data show CDR1 as MNHNY and CDR2 as SVGAGI (reference sequence). Trimming left V 0 bases short and J 4 bases short, with 6 bases between. CDR3 length: 13 residues. The chain's CDR3 is CASSYSQGTEAFF. For the CDR3, the DNA is TGTGCCAGCAGTTACTCCCAAGGCACTGAAGCTTTCTTT.

This rearrangement joins TRBV7-9 to TRBJ2-5; TRBD2 matches 11 bases. CDR1 and CDR2 from the germline V gene are SEHNR and FQNEAQ (reference sequence). Germline trimming cut 5 bases from V and 1 base from J; bases unmatched to any gene: 3. The CDR3 spans 15 residues. This CDR3 reads CASSPGLAGQETQYF. DNA for the CDR3: TGTGCCAGCAGCCCCGGACTAGCGGGCCAAGAGACCCAGTACTTC. Using reference TRBV7-9 and TRBJ2-5 for the parts outside the CDR3, the full variable domain is DTGVSQNPRHKITKRGQNVTFRCDPISEHNRLYWYRQTLGQGPEFLTYFQNEAQLEKSRLLSDRFSAERPKGSFSTLEIQRTEQGDSAMYLCASSPGLAGQETQYFGPGTRLLVL.

The chain recombines TRBV11-2 with TRBJ2-1; 11 bases match TRBD2. Germline V gene data show CDR1 as SGHAT and CDR2 as FQNNGV. J lost 2 bases, V lost 1 base, and 4 bases had no gene match. The CDR3 is 17 amino acids. CDR3 amino acids: CASSLGVAGGPYNEQFF. For the CDR3, the DNA is TGTGCCAGCAGCTTAGGCGTAGCGGGAGGGCCCTACAATGAGCAGTTCTTC.

CDR3 in amino acids: CASSEALWGEKLFF. The CDR3 DNA reads TGTGCCAGCAGTGAAGCGCTCTGGGGAGAAAAACTGTTTTTT. This chain joins TRBV6-1 and TRBJ1-4; D is unresolved. The CDR3 spans 14 residues. Germline CDR1 reads MNHNS; CDR2 reads SASEGT. V lost 0 bases, J lost 8 bases, and 10 bases lay in between.

The chain combines TRBV28 with TRBJ2-7; TRBD2 aligns across 9 bases. Germline CDR1 is MDHEN and CDR2 is SYDVKM. The junction had 15 bases not matched to a gene; V was cut back by 8 bases and J by 7 bases. The CDR3 has 15 amino acids. The CDR3 is CASGLGIAGVWEQYF. The CDR3 nucleotides read TGTGCCAGCGGCCTCGGGATAGCGGGAGTTTGGGAGCAGTACTTC.

The V and J genes are TRBV10-2 and TRBJ2-7, with a weak D call TRBD2 (6 bases). The CDR3 totals 15 residues. The germline V gene has CDR1 WSHSY and CDR2 SAAADI. The V end was cut by 2 bases, the J end by 4 bases, with 15 bases between. DNA for the CDR3: TGCGCCAGCAGTGAGCGACCGGGAGTTGGATACGAGCAGTACTTC. This sequence encodes CASSERPGVGYEQYF.

This clone showed up just once. The rearrangement links TRBV27 to TRBJ2-5; D tentatively reads TRBD1 or TRBD2 (5 bases each). This CDR3 spans 14 amino acids. V gave up 3 bases and J gave up 2 bases, with 10 bases separating them. Germline V gene data show CDR1 as MNHEY and CDR2 as SMNVEV (reference sequence). The CDR3 sequence: CASSFRQRQETQYF. The DNA of the CDR3 is TGTGCCAGCAGTTTCCGACAGCGGCAAGAGACCCAGTACTTC.

V is TRBV19 and J is TRBJ2-7, with 9 bases identical to TRBD2. V shed 4 bases and J 0 bases; nucleotides not matched to a gene: 4. The CDR3 sequence is 15 residues long. Germline V gene sequence: CDR1 LNHDA, CDR2 SQIVND (reference sequence). CDR3 sequence (DNA): TGTGCCAGTAGTACCGTAGCGGGAGTCTCCTACGAGCAGTACTTC. Its translation: CASSTVAGVSYEQYF.

This chain uses TRBV28 with TRBJ2-3; D unclear. The germline V and J ends were trimmed by 3 bases and 0 bases, with 7 bases remaining between them. There are 14 residues in the CDR3. Germline V lookup: CDR1 MDHEN, CDR2 SYDVKM. Here the CDR3 reads CASSFELSTDTQYF. DNA for the CDR3: TGTGCCAGCAGTTTCGAATTGAGCACAGATACGCAGTATTTT.

This chain joins TRBV2 and TRBJ1-2, with D uncertain. Germline lookup yields CDR1 SNHLY and CDR2 FYNNEI. Trimming removed 9 bases at V and 4 bases at J, with 15 bases between. The CDR3 totals 13 residues. The CDR3 nucleotides are TGTGCCAGGGAGGACCGAAACCTCTATGGCTACACCTTC. This sequence encodes CAREDRNLYGYTF.

The chain employs TRBV4-1 and TRBJ2-1, with 8 bases identical to TRBD1. Germline V gene lookup returns CDR1 MGHRA and CDR2 YSYEKL. With V trimmed by 3 bases and J by 9 bases, 13 bases remained unmatched. The CDR3 spans 16 residues. In nucleotides, the CDR3 is TGCGCCAGCAGCCATCTTCGAGACAGGGGAATGGGTGAGCAGTTCTTC. It translates to CASSHLRDRGMGEQFF.

The rearrangement links TRBV4-2 to TRBJ2-5, with D unclear. The V gene lost 4 bases and the J gene lost 2 bases, with 14 bases spanning the gap. The CDR3 spans 15 residues. Germline CDR1 is LGHNA and CDR2 is YNFKEQ. The CDR3 loop is CASSPSLTLQETQYF. In DNA, the CDR3 is TGTGCCAGCAGCCCCTCACTAACACTACAAGAGACCCAGTACTTC.

The CDR3 bases are TGTGCCAGCCGGGACAGTCTGAACACTGAAGCTTTCTTT. This translates into CASRDSLNTEAFF. The J gene is TRBJ1-1, the V gene TRBV14; 7 bases are shared with TRBD1. The CDR3 length is 13 residues. J gave up 0 bases and V 8 bases, and 3 bases lay outside the gene matches. Germline loops: CDR1 SGHDN, CDR2 FVKESK.

This clone appeared a single time. This same CDR3 is encoded by further DNA sequences in the sample. The chain has TRBV6-5 and TRBJ2-1, with D hard to call. The germline gives CDR1 MNHEY, CDR2 SVGAGI. The ends were cut back, 2 bases at V and 3 bases at J, with 5 bases in the middle. The CDR3 runs to 13 residues. In nucleotides, the CDR3 is TGTGCCAGCAGTTACGGCCTCTACAATGAGCAGTTCTTC. Encoded protein: CASSYGLYNEQFF.

The V gene is TRBV2, the J gene TRBJ1-2, with D possibly matching TRBD1 (6 bases). CDR1 SNHLY and CDR2 FYNNEI come from the germline V gene. The CDR3 is made up of 13 amino acids. The CDR3 sequence: CAAAGGEGYGYTF. In DNA, the CDR3 is TGTGCAGCGGCGGGGGGCGAGGGCTATGGCTACACCTTC.

V and J are TRBV28 and TRBJ1-2; a possible D gene is TRBD1 (5 bases). This CDR3 spans 12 amino acids. The V end lost 6 bases, the J end lost 7 bases, and 12 bases lay between the germline ends. Germline V lookup: CDR1 MDHEN, CDR2 SYDVKM. CDR3 loop: CASRFRGGGYTF. In nucleotides, the CDR3 is TGTGCCAGCAGGTTCCGGGGGGGTGGCTACACCTTC.

This clone was detected once. CDR3 region: CASSVIGAGTGELFF. DNA of the CDR3: TGTGCCAGCAGCGTAATAGGGGCGGGCACCGGGGAGCTGTTTTTT. The chain carries TRBV9 and TRBJ2-2; TRBD1 or TRBD2 may be the D gene (5 bases each). The germline gives CDR1 SGDLS, CDR2 YYNGEE. The CDR3 contains 15 residues. V gave up 1 base and J gave up 4 bases, with 11 bases separating them.

The chain has TRBV28 and TRBJ2-7; TRBD1 might be the D (6 bases). Germline CDR1 MDHEN, CDR2 SYDVKM. V shed 6 bases and J shed 7 bases, with 16 bases lying between them. This CDR3 has 13 residues. This CDR3 is CASRPQGFREQYF. CDR3 bases: TGTGCCAGCAGGCCGCAGGGGTTTAGGGAGCAGTACTTC.